One and the same sample provided the 17 T cell receptor beta chains below, sequenced in a study of early T cells in non-severe SARS-CoV-2 infection. TCRdb re-called the 5' RACE reads with MiXCR, one entry per CDR3 protein. The data hold about 48,000 distinct CDR3 sequences, with 6.2% observed a single time. The sequencing here drew on whole blood, taken at baseline. Receptors were obtained from an adult who was a healthcare worker with PCR-confirmed SARS-CoV-2 infection or an uninfected control (not recorded which).

This clonotype was counted only a few times. This chain links TRBV28 with TRBJ2-1; D is ambiguous. This CDR3 has 16 residues. Germline lookup yields CDR1 MDHEN and CDR2 SYDVKM. The V end was cut by 6 bases, the J end by 5 bases, with 20 bases between. The CDR3 reads CASRTGPARFDNEQFF. CDR3 bases: TGTGCCAGCAGGACCGGCCCGGCCAGGTTTGACAATGAGCAGTTCTTC.

This chain links TRBV5-1 with TRBJ2-1, with unresolved D. The germline V and J ends were trimmed by 1 base and 5 bases, with 7 bases remaining between them. The CDR3 consists of 13 residues. The germline V gene has CDR1 SGHRS and CDR2 YFSETQ. The chain's CDR3 is CASSLMRNNEQFF. CDR3 nucleotide sequence: TGCGCCAGCAGCTTGATGCGGAACAATGAGCAGTTCTTC.

On this clonotype itself: Possible read error: a much larger clone is one base away. The rearrangement joins TRBV11-3 to TRBJ2-1; TRBD2 matches at 8 bases. The CDR3 is 14 amino acids. From germline, CDR1 is SGHNT and CDR2 YENEEA. The V segment lost 5 bases and the J segment 3 bases; nucleotides outside the gene matches: 3. The CDR3 coding sequence is TGTGCCAGCAGCCATAGCGGGAACTACAATGAGCAGTTCTTC. This codes for CASSHSGNYNEQFF.

This clonotype was observed a handful of times. The rearrangement uses TRBV29-1 and TRBJ2-7; D is unclear. Germline lookup yields CDR1 SQVTM and CDR2 ANQGSEA. CDR3 length equals 12 residues. Trimming removed 6 bases from V and 3 bases from J, with 12 bases in between. For the CDR3, the DNA is TGCAGCGTGACTTTTACATACTACGAGCAGTACTTC. Protein: CSVTFTYYEQYF.

This clonotype turned up a few times. The chain links TRBV5-1 to TRBJ2-3; 11 bases are shared with TRBD1. The CDR3 has 17 residues. CDR1 is SGHRS and CDR2 is YFSETQ in the germline V gene. After removal of 5 bases from V and 5 bases from J, the junction contained 13 bases not matched to a gene. CDR3 DNA sequence: TGCGCCAGCAGGCTTGCGAAGGACAGGGGGCCAGGAGATACGCAGTATTTT. Encoded protein: CASRLAKDRGPGDTQYF.

This clonotype was seen repeatedly, ten times or more. The V and J genes are TRBV24-1 and TRBJ2-5; 11 nucleotides agree with TRBD2. The CDR3 extends over 16 amino acids. Per germline, CDR1 KGHDR and CDR2 SFDVKD. After removal of 2 bases from V and 4 bases from J, the junction contained 5 bases not matched to a gene. CDR3 sequence (DNA): TGTGCCACCAGTGATTCTCGACTAGCGGGATTAGAGACCCAGTACTTC. This translates into CATSDSRLAGLETQYF.

This clonotype has ten or more counts. The chain joins TRBV29-1 to TRBJ2-1; TRBD1 is a possible D gene (5 bases). From germline, CDR1 is SQVTM and CDR2 ANQGSEA. CDR3 length: 11 residues. The germline V and J ends were trimmed by 7 bases and 7 bases, with 11 bases remaining between them. The CDR3 DNA reads TGCAGCGCCTGGGGCCGGAATGAGCAGTTCTTC. This gives the protein CSAWGRNEQFF.

This clonotype has a count of ten or more. J is TRBJ2-2 and V is TRBV5-1; D not resolved. Germline V lookup: CDR1 SGHRS, CDR2 YFSETQ. V lost 0 bases to trimming and J lost 4 bases, with 10 bases between them. The CDR3 is 15 residues long. DNA of the CDR3: TGCGCCAGCAGCTTGGAAGGAGCCTTCACCGGGGAGCTGTTTTTT. The encoded protein is CASSLEGAFTGELFF.

V gene TRBV10-3 combines with J gene TRBJ2-7, with 9 positions matching TRBD1. Germline trimming cut 4 bases from V and 2 bases from J; bases unmatched to any gene: 3. CDR3 length equals 14 residues. Germline CDR1 and CDR2: ENHRY and SYGVKD. The CDR3 here is CAISGGQGPYEQYF. CDR3 bases: TGTGCCATCAGTGGGGGACAGGGACCCTACGAGCAGTACTTC.

V and J are TRBV7-2 and TRBJ2-3; 10 bases are a match to TRBD2. CDR1 and CDR2 (germline): SGHTA, FQGNSA. Trimming removed 4 bases from V and 2 bases from J; junction bases left unmatched: 6. The CDR3 runs to 16 residues. CDR3 in amino acids: CASSSRLAGITDTQYF. The CDR3 region has the DNA TGTGCCAGCAGCTCGAGACTAGCGGGCATCACAGATACGCAGTATTTT. The entire variable domain, with the rest obtained from reference TRBV7-2 and TRBJ2-3, is as follows: GAGVSQSPSNKVTEKGKDVELRCDPISGHTALYWYRQSLGQGLEFLIYFQGNSAPDKSGLPSDRFSAERTGGSVSTLTIQRTQQEDSAVYLCASSSRLAGITDTQYFGPGTRLTVL.

This clonotype was detected many times. The V gene is TRBV28, the J gene TRBJ1-5, with 11 bases fitting TRBD1. The CDR3 sequence is 17 residues long. Germline loops: CDR1 MDHEN, CDR2 SYDVKM. J lost 0 bases, V lost 6 bases, and 7 bases had no gene match. The CDR3 loop reads CASSSGQGAYSNQPQHF. CDR3 DNA: TGTGCCAGCAGCTCAGGACAGGGGGCTTATAGCAATCAGCCCCAGCATTTT.

This clonotype was picked up many times. The chain uses TRBV4-2 and TRBJ1-1; possibly TRBD1 for D (6 bases). From germline, CDR1 is LGHNA and CDR2 YNFKEQ. CDR3 length equals 15 residues. Trimming cost V 0 bases and J 6 bases, with 14 bases left between them. The CDR3 nucleotides read TGTGCCAGCAGCCAAGATCGGGGGCGAAGCGCTGAAGCTTTCTTT. Translated: CASSQDRGRSAEAFF.

The chain is built from TRBV19 and TRBJ1-5; perhaps TRBD1 as D (6 bases). Germline values: CDR1 LNHDA, CDR2 SQIVND (reference sequence). The CDR3 is 15 amino acids. Trimming took 5 bases from V and 0 from J, leaving 11 bases between them. For the CDR3, the DNA is TGTGCCAGTAGTGGGGGGCCGAATAGCAATCAGCCCCAGCATTTT. Its protein is CASSGGPNSNQPQHF. The complete variable domain, with remaining parts taken from reference TRBV19 and TRBJ1-5, reads DGGITQSPKYLFRKEGQNVTLSCEQNLNHDAMYWYRQDPGQGLRLIYYSQIVNDFQKGDIAEGYSVSREKKESFPLTVTSAQKNPTAFYLCASSGGPNSNQPQHFGDGTRLSIL.

This clonotype has at least ten counts. This chain uses TRBV20-1 with TRBJ2-7; TRBD1 agrees at 10 bases. CDR1 DFQATT and CDR2 SNEGSKA come from the germline V gene (reference sequence). Trimming took 5 bases from V and 5 from J; bases not matched to a gene: 6. This CDR3 has 13 amino acids. The CDR3 reads CSAPGQGVHEQYF. CDR3 nucleotide sequence: TGCAGTGCTCCCGGACAGGGGGTCCACGAGCAGTACTTC.

V usage is TRBV4-3 and J usage is TRBJ1-4, with D possibly matching TRBD1 (6 bases). The germline V gene encodes CDR1 LGHNA and CDR2 YSLEER. CDR3 size: 15 residues. Between the trimmed V and J ends, which lost 0 bases and 7 bases, there was a span of 12 bases. This CDR3 reads CASSQEGGGGEKLFF. The CDR3 region has the DNA TGCGCCAGCAGCCAAGAAGGGGGAGGGGGTGAAAAACTGTTTTTT.

This clonotype has a count of ten or more. The rearrangement links TRBV11-2 to TRBJ2-5; possibly TRBD1 for D (5 bases). Germline CDR1 and CDR2: SGHAT and FQNNGV. The V and J ends lost 5 bases and 5 bases respectively, with 18 bases between them. This CDR3 comprises 15 residues. CDR3 amino acids: CASSPLSREWETQYF. DNA of the CDR3: TGTGCCAGCAGCCCGCTAAGCAGGGAATGGGAGACCCAGTACTTC.

This clonotype was counted between two and nine times. V is TRBV29-1 and J is TRBJ2-7; D call uncertain. CDR1 and CDR2 (germline): SQVTM, ANQGSEA. V was pared by 2 bases and J by 0 bases, with 5 bases between. The CDR3 loop spans 12 amino acids. The CDR3 here is CSVEWDSYEQYF. The CDR3 DNA sequence: TGCAGCGTTGAATGGGACTCCTACGAGCAGTACTTC.